The sequence of this T cell receptor (beta chain) was determined in a study of human T cells and chemical hapten exposure. Study-level findings and limits: No change in TCRs above 1 in 1000 frequency was produced by DPC sensitization. Compared with pre-sensitization or healthy control sets, expanded TCRs clustered more.

This CDR3 spans 16 amino acids. The ends were cut back, 0 bases at V and 1 base at J, with 10 bases in the middle. Time point reported: patch test 2, 6 weeks after DPC sensitization. The treatment was: therapeutic diphenylcyclopropenone sensitization with weekly scalp DPC. Blood collection took place prior to placing each patch test. It was the library that attached unique molecular identifiers to individual cDNA molecules. A single record per CDR3 protein comes from TCRdb applying MiXCR to the RACE reads. The sample records around 360,000 distinct CDR3 sequences, around 6% being singletons. This clonotype was detected many times. Its target is not known.

This receptor was taken from a woman aged 18-29 years with alopecia areata. Some clones in this sample may be carry-over from other donors' samples. Material: whole blood, obtained in connection with sensitization to the hapten diphenylcyclopropenone (DPC). The chain carries TRBV12-3 or TRBV12-4 and TRBJ1-5; a possible D gene is TRBD1 (5 bases). CDR3 residues: CASSLATGRSNQPQHF. CDR3 nucleotide sequence: TGTGCCAGCAGTTTAGCAACGGGACGGAGCAATCAGCCCCAGCATTTT.